This T cell receptor (beta chain) was captured by sequencing in a study of tumor-infiltrating lymphocytes in oesophageal squamous cell carcinoma. TCRdb analysed the PCR reads with MiXCR anew, one entry per CDR3 protein. Among 9,500 to 15,000 distinct CDR3 sequences, 55% were seen once, and the ten largest hold roughly 45%. V lost 0 bases to trimming and J lost 6 bases; unmatched junction nucleotides: 5. The germline gives CDR1 MNHGY, CDR2 SAAAGT. This CDR3 contains 15 residues. The sequence derives from a female donor with esophageal squamous cell carcinoma. Sample: esophageal tumor tissue. The chain recombines TRBV6-8 with TRBJ1-2; 9 nucleotides match TRBD1. CDR3 sequence reads: CASSYSAGQGNGYTF. CDR3 DNA: TGTGCCAGCAGTTACTCCGCAGGACAGGGGAATGGCTACACCTTC.